The clone carrying this T cell receptor beta chain was found many times. Its antigen is not known. This entry is derived from a study of T cells in Graves' hyperthyroidism and ophthalmopathy. The CDR3 regions of TCR beta were amplified from RNA transcripts. The HTBI set primed first-round TCR CDR3 RT-PCR. TCRdb used MiXCR to reprocess the multiplex PCR reads, holding one entry per CDR3 protein. The sample has around 400,000 distinct CDR3 sequences, 15% to 19% seen once. The study, taken as a whole, reports: The model made its ophthalmopathy prediction, and onset followed a median around 6.9 months later. Clonotypes that were expanded in thyroid above 0.001 mostly appeared in blood too.

Exclusion criteria comprised uncontrolled infection, other autoimmune disease, pregnancy or lactation. The PBMCs were sourced from fresh peripheral blood (about 10 ml). This CDR3 is 15 amino acids long. V was pared by 7 bases and J by 4 bases, with 18 bases between. Germline V gene lookup returns CDR1 SEHNR and CDR2 FQNEAQ (reference sequence). The sequenced sample consisted of blood. The sequence was collected from a woman younger than 35 with Graves' hyperthyroidism that later progressed to Graves' ophthalmopathy. This sequence joins TRBV7-9 and TRBJ2-3; tentative D call: TRBD1 (6 bases). The CDR3: CASTRKGGVADTQYF. The CDR3 nucleotides read TGTGCCAGCACCAGAAAAGGGGGAGTAGCAGATACGCAGTATTTT.